The 22 T cell receptor beta chains below were found in one sample sequenced in a study of shared clonotypes between healthy human individuals. Data came from immunoSEQ multiplex PCR; TCRdb stores just in-frame clones and leaves some out. Of some 1.5 million clones listed, about 96% were seen once; the top ten hold more than 0.9%. Sequenced sample: naive CD4+ T cells sorted from blood. As to subset: CD45RA+ positively selected. These receptors all come from a man aged 25-45 years in good health.

V and J are TRBV27 and TRBJ1-4; D may be TRBD1 (5 bases). CDR1 is MNHEY and CDR2 is SMNVEV in the germline V gene (reference sequence). V gave up 2 bases and J gave up 8 bases, with 12 bases separating them. CDR3 length: 14 residues. CDR3 nucleotides: TGTGCCAGCAGTTTAGTGCAGGGAGACGAAAAACTGTTTTTT. As protein: CASSLVQGDEKLFF.

The chain uses TRBV7-9 and TRBJ1-2; TRBD1 is a possible D gene (5 bases). Germline CDR1 reads SEHNR; CDR2 reads FQNEAQ (reference sequence). The CDR3 spans 15 residues. The V end lost 1 base, the J end lost 0 bases, and 9 bases lay between the germline ends. This CDR3 is CASSLVGLPNYGYTF. As DNA, the CDR3 is TGTGCCAGCAGCTTAGTGGGACTTCCTAACTATGGCTACACCTTC.

The chain carries TRBV14 and TRBJ2-7, with 9 bases fitting TRBD1. Per the germline V gene, CDR1 is SGHDN and CDR2 is FVKESK. The trim removed 1 base at V and 4 bases at J, leaving 8 bases unmatched. CDR3 length: 16 residues. The CDR3 DNA sequence: TGTGCCAGCAGCCAAGTCGGAGGACAGGGGTTATACGAGCAGTACTTC. Its translation is CASSQVGGQGLYEQYF.

The chain has TRBV6-6 and TRBJ2-4, with 8 positions matching TRBD2. Germline lookup yields CDR1 MNHNY and CDR2 SVGAGI (reference sequence). There are 16 residues in the CDR3. With V trimmed by 0 bases and J by 1 base, 2 bases remained unmatched. CDR3 region: CASSYSGGRAKNIQYF. Written as DNA, the CDR3 is TGTGCCAGCAGTTACTCGGGCGGGAGGGCCAAAAACATTCAGTACTTC.

The chain has TRBV19 and TRBJ2-1; TRBD2 matches 10 bases. The CDR3 is 15 residues long. From germline, CDR1 is LNHDA and CDR2 SQIVND (reference sequence). After removal of 5 bases from V and 8 bases from J, the junction contained 9 bases not matched to a gene. The CDR3 DNA reads as TGTGCCAGTAGTTCCCCGGGACTAGCGATCCATGAGCAGTTCTTC. This gives the protein CASSSPGLAIHEQFF.

The V and J genes are TRBV9 and TRBJ2-5, with TRBD1 matching 8 bases. This CDR3 has 15 amino acids. Looked up from germline, CDR1 is SGDLS and CDR2 is YYNGEE. V shed 3 bases, J shed 5 bases, and the junction held 9 bases outside the gene matches. This chain's CDR3 is CASSGMTGAGETQYF. The CDR3 region has the DNA TGTGCCAGCAGCGGGATGACAGGGGCTGGTGAGACCCAGTACTTC.

This clone showed up just once. V gene TRBV15 combines with J gene TRBJ2-1; D gene uncertain. The CDR3 consists of 11 residues. The germline V gene encodes CDR1 LNHNV and CDR2 YYDKDF (reference sequence). The V gene lost 2 bases and the J gene lost 9 bases, with 5 bases spanning the gap. The CDR3 here is CATSRNGEQFF. The CDR3 DNA follows: TGTGCCACCAGCAGAAATGGTGAGCAGTTCTTC.

This clone has only one observation. The sample contains more than one DNA sequence encoding this CDR3. V gene TRBV7-9 combines with J gene TRBJ2-1; no clear D. The V gene lost 5 bases and the J gene lost 7 bases, with 6 bases spanning the gap. CDR3 length: 11 amino acids. Germline V gives CDR1 SEHNR, CDR2 FQNEAQ (reference sequence). CDR3 protein: CASSPYNEQFF. The CDR3 DNA follows: TGTGCCAGCAGCCCTTATAATGAGCAGTTCTTC. The full variable domain, its missing parts supplied by reference TRBV7-9 and TRBJ2-1, is DTGVSQNPRHKITKRGQNVTFRCDPISEHNRLYWYRQTLGQGPEFLTYFQNEAQLEKSRLLSDRFSAERPKGSFSTLEIQRTEQGDSAMYLCASSPYNEQFFGPGTRLTVL.

The chain uses TRBV6-6 and TRBJ2-1, with TRBD2 matching 11 bases. Germline V gene data show CDR1 as MNHNY and CDR2 as SVGAGI (reference sequence). CDR3 size: 16 residues. The ends lost 10 bases at V and 8 bases at J; junction bases unmatched: 16. CDR3 nucleotide sequence: TGTGCCACCGTTCCTCTAGCGGGAGGCTCCAGGTATGAGCAGTTCTTC. Residues: CATVPLAGGSRYEQFF.

The rearrangement uses TRBV5-1 and TRBJ2-1; 7 bases are shared with TRBD1. Trimming removed 3 bases from V and 5 bases from J; junction bases left unmatched: 8. The CDR3 is 15 amino acids. CDR1 is SGHRS and CDR2 is YFSETQ in the germline V gene. In DNA, the CDR3 is TGCGCCAGCAGCTATACGGGACAGATAAACAATGAGCAGTTCTTC. It translates to CASSYTGQINNEQFF. The entire variable domain, with the rest obtained from reference TRBV5-1 and TRBJ2-1, is as follows: KAGVTQTPRYLIKTRGQQVTLSCSPISGHRSVSWYQQTPGQGLQFLFEYFSETQRNKGNFPGRFSGRQFSNSRSEMNVSTLELGDSALYLCASSYTGQINNEQFFGPGTRLTVL.

V gene TRBV7-2 combines with J gene TRBJ1-1, with a possible D match to TRBD1 (5 bases). This CDR3 region has 17 residues. Germline CDR1 SGHTA, CDR2 FQGNSA. V was cut by 0 bases and J by 4 bases, with 18 bases left in between. In DNA, the CDR3 is TGTGCCAGCAGCTTAGCCTCGGTAGGGGCAAAGGTCACTGAAGCTTTCTTT. Translated: CASSLASVGAKVTEAFF.

The chain carries TRBV19 and TRBJ1-2; D is uncertain. V was shortened by 6 bases and J by 3 bases, with 11 bases between the two germline ends. The CDR3 runs to 13 residues. Germline CDR1 reads LNHDA; CDR2 reads SQIVND (reference sequence). The CDR3 DNA reads TGTGCCAGTAGCCCCCAGGCCTACTATGGCTACACCTTC. Amino acid sequence: CASSPQAYYGYTF. Together with reference TRBV19 and TRBJ1-2, the CDR3 gives the full variable domain: DGGITQSPKYLFRKEGQNVTLSCEQNLNHDAMYWYRQDPGQGLRLIYYSQIVNDFQKGDIAEGYSVSREKKESFPLTVTSAQKNPTAFYLCASSPQAYYGYTFGSGTRLTVV.

This clone was seen once. V gene TRBV18 combines with J gene TRBJ2-2; D gene ambiguous. V lost 4 bases to trimming and J lost 2 bases, with 11 bases between them. From germline, CDR1 is KGHSH and CDR2 LQKENI. The CDR3 totals 15 residues. Written as DNA, the CDR3 is TGTGCCAGCTCACTCGGCCAATTAAACACCGGGGAGCTGTTTTTT. Translated: CASSLGQLNTGELFF. The whole variable domain, filled in from reference TRBV18 and TRBJ2-2, reads NAGVMQNPRHLVRRRGQEARLRCSPMKGHSHVYWYRQLPEEGLKFMVYLQKENIIDESGMPKERFSAEFPKEGPSILRIQQVVRGDSAAYFCASSLGQLNTGELFFGEGSRLTVL.

The chain recombines TRBV19 with TRBJ2-4; TRBD1 agrees at 8 bases. With V trimmed by 5 bases and J by 8 bases, 17 bases remained unmatched. The CDR3 runs 17 residues. CDR1 LNHDA and CDR2 SQIVND come from the germline V gene (reference sequence). CDR3 sequence: CASSRWQGARGTHIQYF. The CDR3 DNA reads TGTGCCAGTAGTCGGTGGCAGGGGGCGAGGGGTACACACATTCAGTACTTC.

This clone was seen once. Other DNA variants within this sample encode the same CDR3. The J gene is TRBJ2-3, the V gene TRBV5-1, with no clear D. This CDR3 is built from 14 residues. V was cut by 0 bases and J by 1 base, with 6 bases left in between. The germline V gene has CDR1 SGHRS and CDR2 YFSETQ. The CDR3 loop reads CASSLGPGTDTQYF. The CDR3 DNA sequence: TGCGCCAGCAGCTTGGGGCCGGGCACAGATACGCAGTATTTT.

The chain uses TRBV19 and TRBJ1-1; TRBD1 aligns across 11 bases. Germline V gene lookup returns CDR1 LNHDA and CDR2 SQIVND (reference sequence). This CDR3 contains 15 residues. Trimming at V came to 3 bases and at J to 5 bases, leaving 5 bases not matched to a gene. CDR3 sequence: CASSIGTGGGTEAFF. The CDR3 DNA reads as TGTGCCAGTAGTATCGGGACAGGGGGAGGAACTGAAGCTTTCTTT.

There are a few counts of this clone. Other nucleotide sequences in the sample specify the same CDR3. The CDR3: CASSEVVETQYF. CDR3 nucleotide sequence: TGTGCCAGCAGTGAAGTAGTAGAGACCCAGTACTTC. V and J are TRBV6-1 and TRBJ2-5; D not certain. This CDR3 spans 12 amino acids. The ends were cut back, 1 base at V and 4 bases at J, with 4 bases in the middle. Germline CDR1 reads MNHNS; CDR2 reads SASEGT.

As regards this clone: Other DNA sequences in this specimen translate into the identical CDR3. The chain recombines TRBV19 with TRBJ2-7; TRBD2 agrees at 7 bases. With 3 bases clipped from V and 3 bases from J, the junction kept 5 bases outside the gene matches. Germline V CDR1 and CDR2: LNHDA, SQIVND (reference sequence). CDR3 length equals 14 residues. Here the CDR3 reads CASSIRAGLYEQYF. Written as DNA, the CDR3 is TGTGCCAGTAGTATTAGAGCGGGGCTCTACGAGCAGTACTTC.

V and J are TRBV10-2 and TRBJ2-5; D is unresolved. The CDR3 contains 12 residues. Germline CDR1 WSHSY, CDR2 SAAADI. Trimming took off 7 bases at V and 1 base at J, with 7 bases between the two ends. The CDR3 protein is CASKAGQETQYF. CDR3 sequence (DNA): TGCGCCAGCAAAGCAGGCCAAGAGACCCAGTACTTC.

The chain employs TRBV29-1 and TRBJ1-2; possible D gene TRBD1, 5 bases. V dropped 7 bases and J dropped 8 bases, with 26 bases sitting between them. Germline V gives CDR1 SQVTM, CDR2 ANQGSEA. This CDR3 region has 15 residues. The CDR3 DNA reads TGCAGCGCCCTCCTCTTACCTAGGGGCTCACAAGGCTACACCTTC. Amino acid sequence: CSALLLPRGSQGYTF.

The chain employs TRBV5-6 and TRBJ2-2; D perhaps matches TRBD1 (5 bases). V was pared by 1 base and J by 8 bases, with 18 bases between. This CDR3 has 16 residues. Germline V gives CDR1 SGHDT, CDR2 YYEEEE. In DNA form, the CDR3 reads TGTGCCAGCAGCTTGAGTTTGGGGCAGGGCGCAGGGGAGCTGTTTTTT. Amino acid sequence: CASSLSLGQGAGELFF.

This chain uses TRBV18 with TRBJ2-5; D is possibly TRBD1 (6 bases). This CDR3 contains 18 residues. The V gene's germline CDR1 is KGHSH and CDR2 LQKENI. Trimming pared 3 bases from V and 5 bases from J, leaving 25 bases between. CDR3 bases: TGTGCCAGCTCACCGCTCGTGGGGTCAGGGGCCTCCCGGGAGACCCAGTACTTC. Translation: CASSPLVGSGASRETQYF.